This record covers a single T cell receptor beta chain. TCRdb used MiXCR to reprocess the 5' RACE reads, holding one entry per CDR3 protein. The sample includes 700,000 or so distinct CDR3 sequences, around 8.6% of them seen just once. Trimming pared 5 bases from V and 8 bases from J, leaving 11 bases between. The CDR3 length is 12 residues. This entry is derived from a study of identical twins. The same data also contributed to another study, on yellow fever vaccine responses in identical twins.

Sequences were obtained from PBMCs. This sequence originates from a woman aged 18 to 35 in good health. This sequence joins TRBV12-3 or TRBV12-4 and TRBJ2-3; D perhaps matches TRBD2 (7 bases). The CDR3 region has the DNA TGTGCCAGCAGTCACAGGGAGGGTACGCAGTATTTT. Encoded protein: CASSHREGTQYF.